The source of this TCR beta chain is a study of cytomegalovirus exposure and HLA in healthy donors. Study-wide points: A classifier reportedly called cytomegalovirus status with high sensitivity and specificity. Later, an analysis found that TCR clusters from the first cohort tended to co-occur in the roughly 110 validation repertoires. The study recorded around 160 TCR beta chains that were cytomegalovirus-associated.

Generated by immunoSEQ multiplex PCR, the TCRdb table keeps only in-frame clones and is missing some. The profile shows roughly 300,000 clones, around 87% of them singletons. A note on this clone: The target antigen is unknown.

Material: PBMCs. The source of this sequence is a young woman in good health and CMV-seronegative.

CDR3 sequence reads: CASSPQKFSTDTQYF. The CDR3 nucleotides are TGCGCCAGCAGCCCACAAAAGTTTAGCACAGATACGCAGTATTTT. The rearrangement joins TRBV4-1 to TRBJ2-3, with D unresolved. The CDR3 has 15 residues. V was pared by 4 bases and J by 0 bases, with 11 bases between. The germline CDR1 and CDR2 sequences are MGHRA and YSYEKL.